The 10 T cell receptor beta chains listed next were all sequenced from one sample in a study of spatial heterogeneity in lung cancer. TCRdb fed the 5' RACE reads into MiXCR, producing one record per CDR3 protein. This table holds around 110,000 distinct CDR3 sequences, 12% found once. Stated time point: blood at routine non-recurrence follow-up after resection. Unsorted tumor, nontumor lung tissue or cryopreserved PBMC supplied the whole RNA. The input for sequencing was PBMCs, taken at follow-up. The receptors derive from a male donor with early-stage non-small cell lung cancer.

This clonotype was observed many times. This chain links TRBV6-2 or TRBV6-3 with TRBJ2-1; D gene uncertain. The germline gives CDR1 MNHEY, CDR2 SVGEGT. This CDR3 has 12 residues. V was pared by 1 base and J by 10 bases, with 8 bases between. In DNA, the CDR3 is TGTGCCAGCAGTTACTTTTCTGGGGAGCAGTTCTTC. Translating gives CASSYFSGEQFF.

This clonotype was seen a single time. Its ends do not fully match the called genes, so a read error is possible. J is TRBJ2-5 and V is TRBV7-9; D may be TRBD2 (5 bases). This CDR3 contains 14 residues. Germline CDR1 is SEHNR and CDR2 is FQNEAQ (reference sequence). CDR3 protein: CTSSFSDWKETQYF. In DNA form, the CDR3 reads TGTACCAGCAGCTTCTCGGACTGGAAAGAGACCCAGTACTTC.

This clonotype has at least ten counts. The chain carries TRBV24-1 and TRBJ2-1; D may be TRBD2 (6 bases). Germline V CDR1 and CDR2: KGHDR, SFDVKD. Trimming removed 3 bases from V and 6 bases from J, with 14 bases in between. This CDR3 comprises 15 residues. DNA for the CDR3: TGTGCCACCAGTGATCGACTAGGCGGCATCAATGAGCAGTTCTTC. It encodes CATSDRLGGINEQFF.

This clonotype was recorded only once. The chain uses TRBV19 and TRBJ2-7; maybe TRBD2 (5 bases). Looked up from germline, CDR1 is LNHDA and CDR2 is SQIVND (reference sequence). V was trimmed by 6 bases and J by 3 bases, leaving 18 bases between them. CDR3 length equals 15 residues. The CDR3 DNA reads as TGTGCCAGTAGCTCCCCCGGCGGGCGAATCTACGAGCAGTACTTC. It yields the protein CASSSPGGRIYEQYF.

This clonotype was counted many times. V and J are TRBV9 and TRBJ2-3; D is uncertain. Per the germline V gene, CDR1 is SGDLS and CDR2 is YYNGEE. The CDR3 runs 11 residues. V was pared by 3 bases and J by 4 bases, with 3 bases between. CDR3 sequence reads: CASSDSDTQYF. DNA of the CDR3: TGTGCCAGCAGCGATTCAGATACGCAGTATTTT.

The table lists this clonotype with a few counts. V usage is TRBV27 and J usage is TRBJ2-2; 7 nucleotides line up with TRBD1. V was clipped by 6 bases and J by 5 bases; unmatched bases: 6. The length of the CDR3 is 14 residues. CDR1 and CDR2 (germline): MNHEY, SMNVEV (reference sequence). In nucleotides, the CDR3 is TGTGCCAGCAGGGTGACAGGGATGACCGGGGAGCTGTTTTTT. It encodes CASRVTGMTGELFF.

Many counts were recorded for this clonotype. The chain couples TRBV5-6 to TRBJ2-1; D remains ambiguous. This CDR3 is 14 amino acids long. Germline assignment: CDR1 SGHDT and CDR2 YYEEEE. V lost 2 bases and J 5 bases, leaving 11 bases between the germline ends. The CDR3 sequence: CASSLPPTDNEQFF. CDR3 sequence (DNA): TGTGCCAGCAGCTTACCCCCCACGGACAATGAGCAGTTCTTC.

This clonotype appeared a few times. This sequence joins TRBV24-1 and TRBJ2-7; TRBD2 might be the D (6 bases). This CDR3 contains 17 residues. Trimming pared 0 bases from V and 1 base from J, leaving 15 bases between. From germline, CDR1 is KGHDR and CDR2 SFDVKD. The CDR3: CATSDLRPGGDSYEQYF. The CDR3 bases are TGTGCCACCAGTGATTTGCGCCCCGGGGGAGATTCCTACGAGCAGTACTTC.

The CDR3 region is CASSPQGFADTQYF. CDR3 bases: TGTGCCAGCAGTCCTCAGGGGTTCGCAGATACGCAGTATTTT. The chain joins TRBV12-3 or TRBV12-4 to TRBJ2-3, with D maybe TRBD1 (6 bases). This CDR3 spans 14 amino acids. V was trimmed by 5 bases and J by 4 bases, leaving 13 bases between them.

The chain uses TRBV5-1 and TRBJ1-4; D remains unclear. The germline CDR1 and CDR2 sequences are SGHRS and YFSETQ. The CDR3 is 14 amino acids. V lost 1 base and J lost 12, with 16 bases in between. Here the CDR3 reads CASSLLGVGTELFF. CDR3 DNA: TGCGCCAGCAGCTTGCTTGGGGTCGGTACGGAACTGTTTTTT.